A selection of T cell receptor beta chains follows, all from one sample in a study of beta chain features in type 1 diabetes. Repertoires were generated with immunoSEQ multiplex PCR, while TCRdb's copy carries only in-frame clones and drops some. The sample lists roughly 290,000 clones, 8% occurring once. Sequencing was done on a sample of central memory CD4+ T cells from blood. The origin of the receptors is a woman between 18 and 29 years old in good health. Each CDR3 is given with its conserved first and last residue. D genes are given only for firm matches. The listing skips clone size in some rows; elsewhere it reads once, few, many or a size class.

cdr3_nt	cdr3_aa	v_call	j_call	d_call	clone_size
TGTGCCAGCGTCCCGGGGACAGGGAAAAATCAGCCCCAGCATTTT	CASVPGTGKNQPQHF	TRBV2	TRBJ1-5	TRBD1	.
TGTGCCAGCAGACAACAGGGGGGCAATCAGCCCCAGCATTTT	CASRQQGGNQPQHF	TRBV2	TRBJ1-5	TRBD1	.
TGTGCCATCAGTCCAGGGGACACCTACGAGCAGTACTTC	CAISPGDTYEQYF	TRBV10-3	TRBJ2-7	.	many
TGTGCCATCAGTGTGGGTCTGACAGGGGATAATTCACCCCTCCACTTT	CAISVGLTGDNSPLHF	TRBV10-3	TRBJ1-6	TRBD1	few
TGTGCCAGCAGCGAGGGACTAGTAATCTCCGGGGAGCTGTTTTTT	CASSEGLVISGELFF	TRBV5-4	TRBJ2-2	TRBD2	few
TGTGCCAGCAGCGCTAACACAGGGAACACTGAAGCTTTCTTT	CASSANTGNTEAFF	TRBV9	TRBJ1-1	.	.
TGTGCCAGCAGGGGGGGTACCCAAGAGACCCAGTACTTC	CASRGGTQETQYF	TRBV6-6	TRBJ2-5	.	.
TGCGCCAGCAGGGGGAGCTCTACCTACGAGCAGTACTTC	CASRGSSTYEQYF	TRBV10-2	TRBJ2-7	.	.
TGCGCCAGCAGCTTGGGGGGGACTGAAGATACGCAGTATTTT	CASSLGGTEDTQYF	TRBV5-1	TRBJ2-3	.	many
TGTGCCAGTAGTAAAGCCGGGCAGGTCCTGACCGGGGAGCTGTTTTTT	CASSKAGQVLTGELFF	TRBV19	TRBJ2-2	.	.
TGTGCCAGTAAACAAGGGCAGGGTCCTGCCAATGAGCAGTTCTTC	CASKQGQGPANEQFF	TRBV2	TRBJ2-1	.	few
TGTGCCACCAAGGGACAGGGTCGAGGTGAAGCTTTCTTT	CATKGQGRGEAFF	TRBV6-5	TRBJ1-1	TRBD1	.
TGCAGTGCCGCTCAGTTCGGCGAGCAGTTCTTC	CSAAQFGEQFF	TRBV20-1	TRBJ2-1	.	few
TGTGCCAGCGCATCCGGGACTAGCGGGAGAAACTACTACGAGCAGTACTTC	CASASGTSGRNYYEQYF	TRBV7-6	TRBJ2-7	TRBD2	few